This T cell receptor (beta chain) was found in a study of T-cell reconstitution after alpha-beta-depleted transplantation in children. This CDR3 has 10 amino acids. Germline loops: CDR1 SNHLY, CDR2 FYNNEI. The V and J ends lost 6 bases and 7 bases respectively, with 7 bases between them. General study findings and limits: Reportedly, only several hundred clones from non-depleted graft cells drove alpha-beta T-cell counts at about two months. Counts and diversity of T cells one year after transplant came mostly from newly produced T cells.

Comment on this clonotype: Antigen: not known.

The TCRbeta library was prepared with unique molecular identifiers. TCRdb used MiXCR to reprocess the PCR reads, holding one entry per CDR3 protein. The sample includes 45,000 to 60,000 distinct CDR3 sequences, 40% to 60% of them seen just once. The sequence was obtained from a boy less than two years old with SCID, due to receive a stem cell transplant. The sequencing here drew on peripheral blood, taken before TCRalphabeta/CD19-depleted stem cell transplant. V and J are TRBV2 and TRBJ2-7, with D possibly being TRBD2 (5 bases). The CDR3 loop is CASRGEEQYF. CDR3 sequence (DNA): TGTGCCAGCAGGGGAGAAGAGCAGTACTTC.